This TCR beta chain appears in the sequencing data of a study of post-analysis software for immune sequencing data. General study findings and limits: Higher frequency in patients than in controls was seen for five TRBV segments, with TRBV5-6, TRBV5-1 and TRBV20-1 among them. Normalized Chao1 diversity was significantly lower in multiple sclerosis patients than in controls. Strong co-clustering by F measure was seen for same-batch samples.

This clonotype was seen a handful of times. Its antigen is unidentified. Germline CDR1 MNHEY, CDR2 SMNVEV (reference sequence). The CDR3 covers 15 residues. V was clipped by 4 bases and J by 4 bases, with 17 bases between them. Each TCR beta cDNA library carried unique molecular identifiers. TCRdb analysed the PCR reads with MiXCR anew, one entry per CDR3 protein. The sample lists over 300,000 distinct CDR3 sequences, less than 40% occurring once. The chain joins TRBV27 to TRBJ2-7; D may match TRBD1 or TRBD2 (6 bases each). The clonotype originates from a girl between 10 and 17 years old with multiple sclerosis. Sequencing used blood. CDR3 sequence: CASSYGGPGVYEQYF. In nucleotides, the CDR3 is TGTGCCAGCAGTTACGGGGGCCCGGGCGTATACGAGCAGTACTTC.